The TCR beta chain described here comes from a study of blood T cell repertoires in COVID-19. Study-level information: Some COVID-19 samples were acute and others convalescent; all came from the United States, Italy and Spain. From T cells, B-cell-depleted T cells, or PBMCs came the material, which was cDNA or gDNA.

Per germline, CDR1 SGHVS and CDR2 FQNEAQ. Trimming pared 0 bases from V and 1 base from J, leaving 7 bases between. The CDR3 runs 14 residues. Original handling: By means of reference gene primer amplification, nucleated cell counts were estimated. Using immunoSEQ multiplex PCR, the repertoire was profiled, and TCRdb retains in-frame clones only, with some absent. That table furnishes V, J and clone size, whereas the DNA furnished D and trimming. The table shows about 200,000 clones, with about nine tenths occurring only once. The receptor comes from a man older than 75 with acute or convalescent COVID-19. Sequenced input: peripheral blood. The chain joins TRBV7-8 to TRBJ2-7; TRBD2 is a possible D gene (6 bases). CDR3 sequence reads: CASSLAGGSYEQYF. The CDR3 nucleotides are TGTGCCAGCAGCTTAGCGGGGGGTTCCTACGAGCAGTACTTC.